A single sample is the source of the 19 T cell receptor beta chains below, sequenced in a study of T cells in Graves' hyperthyroidism and ophthalmopathy. The TCR beta CDR3 regions underwent amplification using RNA transcripts as the source. Using the HTBI primer set, a first-round RT-PCR was run on the TCR CDR3. TCRdb re-called the multiplex PCR reads through MiXCR, storing one row per CDR3 protein. This table has about 200,000 distinct CDR3 sequences, about a sixth appearing once. The sequenced sample was blood. The origin of the receptors is a middle-aged man with Graves' hyperthyroidism.

This clonotype was counted many times. This rearrangement joins TRBV2 to TRBJ2-1, with 12 bases identical to TRBD2. This CDR3 spans 15 amino acids. V shed 6 bases, J shed 3 bases, and the junction held 3 bases outside the gene matches. CDR1 is SNHLY, CDR2 FYNNEI, per germline. For the CDR3, the DNA is TGTGCCAGCAGCGCTAGCGGGGGGGACTACAATGAGCAGTTCTTC. It encodes CASSASGGDYNEQFF.

The rearrangement uses TRBV7-2 and TRBJ2-3; TRBD2 aligns across 11 bases. V lost 5 bases, J lost 0 bases, and 7 bases stayed unmatched. The CDR3 contains 17 residues. The germline gives CDR1 SGHTA, CDR2 FQGNSA. The CDR3 loop is CASSILAGDPSTDTQYF. CDR3 sequence (DNA): TGTGCCAGCAGCATACTAGCGGGGGACCCAAGCACAGATACGCAGTATTTT.

This sequence joins TRBV7-4 and TRBJ2-1; TRBD2 aligns across 7 bases. This CDR3 comprises 16 residues. CDR1 is SGHVT and CDR2 is SQSDAQ in the germline V gene. The J segment lost 4 bases and the V segment lost 5 bases, leaving 11 bases of the junction unmatched. DNA for the CDR3: TGTGCCAGCAGCCTCACCGGGACTATACAGTACAATGAGCAGTTCTTC. Translation gives CASSLTGTIQYNEQFF.

This clonotype has at least ten counts. The chain has TRBV2 and TRBJ1-6; 12 bases are a match to TRBD1. The V and J ends lost 4 bases and 7 bases, in that order; junction bases with no gene match: 5. The CDR3 is made up of 16 amino acids. Germline V gene sequence: CDR1 SNHLY, CDR2 FYNNEI. The CDR3 DNA is TGTGCCAGCAGTGCTCCGGGACAGGGGGCCAATTCACCCCTCCACTTT. Translation gives CASSAPGQGANSPLHF. Full variable domain (missing parts from reference TRBV2 and TRBJ1-6): EPEVTQTPSHQVTQMGQEVILRCVPISNHLYFYWYRQILGQKVEFLVSFYNNEISEKSEIFDDQFSVERPDGSNFTLKIRSTKLEDSAMYFCASSAPGQGANSPLHFGNGTRLTVT.

In this sample, this clonotype turned up many times. The V gene is TRBV2, the J gene TRBJ2-7; D remains unclear. Germline lookup yields CDR1 SNHLY and CDR2 FYNNEI. The CDR3 contains 11 residues. V was trimmed by 6 bases and J by 6 bases, leaving 9 bases between them. The CDR3 nucleotides read TGTGCCAGCAGCGTTTCTAGCGAGCAGTACTTC. Protein sequence: CASSVSSEQYF. Together with reference TRBV2 and TRBJ2-7, the CDR3 gives the full variable domain: EPEVTQTPSHQVTQMGQEVILRCVPISNHLYFYWYRQILGQKVEFLVSFYNNEISEKSEIFDDQFSVERPDGSNFTLKIRSTKLEDSAMYFCASSVSSEQYFGPGTRLTVT.

In the case of this clonotype: A much larger clonotype is one base distant, so this may be a read error. The rearrangement uses TRBV25-1 and TRBJ2-7; D may correspond to TRBD1 or TRBD2 (6 bases each). The CDR3 covers 14 residues. Germline V gene sequence: CDR1 MGHDK, CDR2 SYGVNS. CDR3 amino acids: CGSASRGTGDEQYF. The CDR3 nucleotides read TGTGGCAGCGCCAGTAGGGGGACTGGTGACGAGCAGTACTTC.

In its sample, this clonotype was seen many times. The rearrangement joins TRBV28 to TRBJ1-5; tentatively, D is TRBD1 (5 bases). In germline, CDR1 is MDHEN, CDR2 SYDVKM. The CDR3 length is 14 residues. Deletions cut 5 bases from V and 3 bases from J, with 11 bases between. In DNA form, the CDR3 reads TGTGCCAGCAGTGCACAGGAATACAATCAGCCCCAGCATTTT. Translating gives CASSAQEYNQPQHF.

The chain carries TRBV24-1 and TRBJ2-2; D gene ambiguous. CDR1 and CDR2 from the germline V gene are KGHDR and SFDVKD. Trimming removed 6 bases from V and 0 bases from J, with 10 bases in between. There are 15 residues in the CDR3. Written as DNA, the CDR3 is TGTGCCACCAGTCCAACAGCCGCGAACACCGGGGAGCTGTTTTTT. Protein product: CATSPTAANTGELFF.

This clonotype appeared many times. The CDR3 sequence is CATSRQGAETQYF. The DNA for the CDR3 is TGTGCCACCAGCAGACAGGGGGCTGAGACCCAGTACTTC. The V gene is TRBV15, the J gene TRBJ2-5, with TRBD1 matching 8 bases. Germline V gives CDR1 LNHNV, CDR2 YYDKDF (reference sequence). Trimming removed 2 bases from V and 5 bases from J; junction bases left unmatched: 1. The CDR3 has 13 amino acids.

This chain links TRBV5-6 with TRBJ1-1, with D possibly TRBD1 on 6 matching bases. This CDR3 is 16 amino acids long. V shed 1 base and J shed 1 base, with 14 bases lying between them. Germline V gene lookup returns CDR1 SGHDT and CDR2 YYEEEE. CDR3 sequence reads: CASSLLPGHPNTEAFF. CDR3 coding DNA: TGTGCCAGCAGCTTGCTTCCGGGACACCCGAACACTGAAGCTTTCTTT. Filled out from reference TRBV5-6 and TRBJ1-1, the complete variable domain reads DAGVTQSPTHLIKTRGQQVTLRCSPKSGHDTVSWYQQALGQGPQFIFQYYEEEERQRGNFPDRFSGHQFPNYSSELNVNALLLGDSALYLCASSLLPGHPNTEAFFGQGTRLTVV.

This chain links TRBV20-1 with TRBJ1-6; D unclear. CDR3 length: 13 residues. V lost 8 bases to trimming and J lost 10 bases, with 18 bases between them. Germline CDR1 is DFQATT and CDR2 is SNEGSKA (reference sequence). CDR3 in amino acids: CSLVAANTSPLHF. CDR3 DNA sequence: TGCAGTCTAGTAGCCGCGAACACCTCACCCCTCCACTTT.

The rearrangement uses TRBV7-8 and TRBJ2-3, with D possibly being TRBD1 (6 bases). The CDR3 extends over 17 amino acids. The V gene's germline CDR1 is SGHVS and CDR2 FQNEAQ. V was cut by 5 bases and J by 1 base, with 19 bases left in between. CDR3 loop: CASSPTAGTGRTDTQYF. In DNA form, the CDR3 reads TGTGCCAGCAGCCCTACAGCCGGTACAGGGCGCACAGATACGCAGTATTTT.

This clonotype was detected once. V and J are TRBV7-3 and TRBJ1-1, with a tentative D call TRBD1 (6 bases). The CDR3 covers 14 residues. With 7 bases removed from V and 5 bases from J, the gap between germline ends came to 17 bases. Germline CDR1 is SGHTA and CDR2 is FQGTGA. In DNA, the CDR3 is TGTGCCAGCACGGCGGCAGGGGCCCAGACTGAAGCTTTCTTT. Encoded protein: CASTAAGAQTEAFF.

The count of this clonotype is one. This chain links TRBV5-5 with TRBJ2-7, with D unclear. The CDR3 has 15 residues. V lost 0 bases and J 2 bases, leaving 12 bases between the germline ends. Germline V gene lookup returns CDR1 SGHKS and CDR2 YYEKEE (reference sequence). The CDR3 region has the DNA TGTGCCAGCAGCTTGGAGCTCGGCAAGCCCTACGAGCAGTACTTC. Translated: CASSLELGKPYEQYF. Using reference TRBV5-5 and TRBJ2-7 for the parts outside the CDR3, the full variable domain is DAGVTQSPTHLIKTRGQQVTLRCSPISGHKSVSWYQQVLGQGPQFIFQYYEKEERGRGNFPDRFSARQFPNYSSELNVNALLLGDSALYLCASSLELGKPYEQYFGPGTRLTVT.

This clonotype was seen many times. V usage is TRBV5-1 and J usage is TRBJ2-3; weak D call: TRBD2 (5 bases). The V gene lost 4 bases and the J gene lost 6 bases, with 18 bases spanning the gap. Germline V gene lookup returns CDR1 SGHRS and CDR2 YFSETQ. The CDR3 spans 15 residues. CDR3 sequence reads: CASSLADPSGDTQYF. Written as DNA, the CDR3 is TGCGCCAGCAGCCTCGCCGACCCCTCGGGGGATACGCAGTATTTT.

The V call is TRBV7-3, the J call TRBJ2-3; TRBD1 matches at 10 bases. J was trimmed by 4 bases and V by 5 bases; bases with no gene match: 3. This CDR3 has 14 amino acids. CDR1 SGHTA and CDR2 FQGTGA come from the germline V gene. The CDR3 reads CASSPGQGSDTQYF. CDR3 bases: TGTGCCAGCAGCCCGGGACAGGGGTCAGATACGCAGTATTTT.

This clonotype was detected ten times or more. The J gene is TRBJ1-2, the V gene TRBV24-1; 7 bases line up with TRBD1. Looked up from germline, CDR1 is KGHDR and CDR2 is SFDVKD. The trim removed 3 bases at V and 2 bases at J, leaving 11 bases unmatched. The CDR3 contains 17 residues. The CDR3 nucleotides read TGTGCCACCAGTGATACCACAGGGGCAAAAGGCAACTATGGCTACACCTTC. Its protein is CATSDTTGAKGNYGYTF.

The chain carries TRBV18 and TRBJ2-2; D uncertain. CDR3 length: 14 residues. The germline V gene encodes CDR1 KGHSH and CDR2 LQKENI. V shed 3 bases and J shed 4 bases, with 9 bases lying between them. The CDR3 loop is CASSPEWGTGELFF. The CDR3 DNA reads as TGTGCCAGCTCACCCGAGTGGGGCACCGGGGAGCTGTTTTTT.

This clonotype came up many times. V usage is TRBV5-4 and J usage is TRBJ1-1; D gene uncertain. Trimming pared 0 bases from V and 3 bases from J, leaving 9 bases between. Per germline, CDR1 SGHNT and CDR2 YYREEE (reference sequence). The CDR3 runs 14 residues. The DNA for the CDR3 is TGTGCCAGCAGCTTGGCCGGGTTTGACACTGAAGCTTTCTTT. This encodes CASSLAGFDTEAFF.